A selection of T cell receptor beta chains follows, all from one sample in a study of blood T cell repertoires in COVID-19. The table came from immunoSEQ multiplex PCR; TCRdb's copy has only in-frame clones and leaves some out. The table has a few hundred thousand clones, roughly 82% seen once; the top ten hold 9% to 15%. The sample consisted of peripheral blood. These receptors originate from a man at least 80 years old with acute or convalescent COVID-19. The CDR3 runs from the conserved cysteine through the conserved F or W. The order of the fields is J gene, V gene, clone size, D gene, CDR3 protein, CDR3 DNA. D genes are given only for firm matches. Not every row has a clone size; where given, it reads once, few, many or a size class.

j_gene: TRBJ1-1
v_gene: TRBV10-1
abundance: -
d_gene: -
CDR3aa: CASSVTVTTEAFF
CDR3nt: TGCGCCAGCAGTGTGACAGTGACAACTGAAGCTTTCTTT

j_gene: TRBJ2-7
v_gene: TRBV3-1/TRBV3-2
abundance: -
d_gene: -
CDR3aa: CASSQGLTGYEQYF
CDR3nt: TGTGCCAGCAGCCAGGGGCTTACTGGCTACGAGCAGTACTTC

j_gene: TRBJ2-2
v_gene: TRBV6-5
abundance: -
d_gene: TRBD1
CDR3aa: CASSKPGQGTGELFF
CDR3nt: TGTGCCAGCAGTAAGCCGGGACAGGGTACCGGGGAGCTGTTTTTT

j_gene: TRBJ2-7
v_gene: TRBV19
abundance: -
d_gene: TRBD2
CDR3aa: CASSSAGGEQYF
CDR3nt: TGTGCCAGCTCTTCGGCGGGAGGCGAGCAGTACTTC

j_gene: TRBJ2-3
v_gene: TRBV6-4
abundance: -
d_gene: -
CDR3aa: CASSVFYQDTQYF
CDR3nt: TGTGCCAGCAGTGTATTCTACCAAGATACGCAGTATTTT

j_gene: TRBJ2-4
v_gene: TRBV23-1
abundance: -
d_gene: -
CDR3aa: CASSQSPCRSVAKNIQYF
CDR3nt: TGCGCCAGCAGTCAGTCCCCGTGCAGGTCTGTAGCCAAAAACATTCAGTACTTC

j_gene: TRBJ2-5
v_gene: TRBV11-3
abundance: -
d_gene: -
CDR3aa: CASSSGGGFQETQYF
CDR3nt: TGTGCCAGCAGCTCAGGTGGGGGCTTCCAAGAGACCCAGTACTTC

j_gene: TRBJ2-7
v_gene: TRBV10-3
abundance: -
d_gene: -
CDR3aa: CAIRAESTYEQYF
CDR3nt: TGTGCCATTCGAGCGGAGTCCACCTACGAGCAGTACTTC

j_gene: TRBJ2-5
v_gene: TRBV5-6
abundance: -
d_gene: TRBD2
CDR3aa: CASSLLGLAGLGGDTQYF
CDR3nt: TGTGCCAGCAGCTTGTTGGGTCTAGCGGGACTCGGAGGGGACACCCAGTACTTC

j_gene: TRBJ1-5
v_gene: TRBV2
abundance: -
d_gene: TRBD1
CDR3aa: CASSSPFGTAGNQPQHF
CDR3nt: TGTGCCAGCAGTTCCCCCTTCGGGACAGCGGGCAATCAGCCCCAGCATTTT

j_gene: TRBJ1-1
v_gene: TRBV28
abundance: -
d_gene: TRBD1
CDR3aa: CASYRQGGEAFF
CDR3nt: TGTGCCAGCTATCGACAGGGGGGTGAAGCTTTCTTT

j_gene: TRBJ2-5
v_gene: TRBV2
abundance: -
d_gene: TRBD1
CDR3aa: CASKQVSRGSQETQYF
CDR3nt: TGTGCCAGCAAGCAGGTTTCCAGGGGGAGCCAAGAGACCCAGTACTTC

j_gene: TRBJ2-7
v_gene: TRBV15
abundance: -
d_gene: -
CDR3aa: CATSATRNREGVKQYF
CDR3nt: TGTGCCACCAGCGCAACTAGAAACCGAGAGGGAGTGAAGCAGTACTTC

j_gene: TRBJ1-2
v_gene: TRBV19
abundance: -
d_gene: TRBD1
CDR3aa: CASSIATGVRYGYTF
CDR3nt: TGTGCCAGTAGTATCGCGACAGGGGTTCGGTATGGCTACACCTTC

j_gene: TRBJ1-1
v_gene: TRBV7-9
abundance: -
d_gene: -
CDR3aa: CGQRFSGDNTEAFF
CDR3nt: TGTGGCCAGCGGTTTTCAGGGGACAACACTGAAGCTTTCTTT

j_gene: TRBJ2-1
v_gene: TRBV12-3/TRBV12-4
abundance: -
d_gene: TRBD2
CDR3aa: CASSWNGREQFF
CDR3nt: TGTGCCAGCAGTTGGAACGGGAGGGAGCAGTTCTTC

j_gene: TRBJ1-5
v_gene: TRBV7-2
abundance: -
d_gene: -
CDR3aa: CASSVTGYNQPQHF
CDR3nt: TGTGCCAGCAGCGTTACAGGGTACAATCAGCCCCAGCATTTT

j_gene: TRBJ2-5
v_gene: TRBV19
abundance: -
d_gene: -
CDR3aa: CASSTEGRTATYQETQYF
CDR3nt: TGTGCCAGTAGTACTGAGGGCAGGACAGCGACGTACCAAGAGACCCAGTACTTC

j_gene: TRBJ2-1
v_gene: TRBV5-1
abundance: -
d_gene: -
CDR3aa: CASSWAGNEQFF
CDR3nt: TGCGCCAGCAGCTGGGCCGGAAATGAGCAGTTCTTC

j_gene: TRBJ1-2
v_gene: TRBV18
abundance: -
d_gene: TRBD1
CDR3aa: CASSPGGGLSGYTF
CDR3nt: TGTGCCAGCTCACCTGGAGGGGGCTTGAGTGGCTACACCTTC

j_gene: TRBJ1-1
v_gene: TRBV2
abundance: -
d_gene: -
CDR3aa: CASNPLANTEAFF
CDR3nt: TGTGCCAGCAACCCACTAGCGAACACTGAAGCTTTCTTT

j_gene: TRBJ2-3
v_gene: TRBV28
abundance: -
d_gene: TRBD1
CDR3aa: CASSFTGVGADTQYF
CDR3nt: TGTGCCAGCAGTTTCACAGGGGTGGGTGCAGATACGCAGTATTTT

j_gene: TRBJ1-1
v_gene: TRBV28
abundance: once
d_gene: TRBD1
CDR3aa: CASSSDRGQSEGAFF
CDR3nt: TGTGCCAGCAGTTCAGACAGGGGGCAATCTGAGGGAGCTTTCTTT

j_gene: TRBJ2-1
v_gene: TRBV18
abundance: -
d_gene: -
CDR3aa: CASSPSRTYNEQFF
CDR3nt: TGTGCCAGCTCACCCTCTAGAACGTACAATGAGCAGTTCTTC

j_gene: TRBJ2-6
v_gene: TRBV11-2
abundance: -
d_gene: -
CDR3aa: CASSTNRAGANVLTF
CDR3nt: TGTGCCAGCAGCACCAACAGGGCTGGGGCCAACGTCCTGACTTTC

j_gene: TRBJ2-3
v_gene: TRBV28
abundance: -
d_gene: TRBD2
CDR3aa: CASSPQGLAGGSTDTQYF
CDR3nt: TGTGCCAGCAGTCCCCAGGGACTAGCGGGGGGGAGCACAGATACGCAGTATTTT

j_gene: TRBJ2-5
v_gene: TRBV5-1
abundance: -
d_gene: TRBD2
CDR3aa: CASSLGLAGGETQYF
CDR3nt: TGCGCCAGCAGCTTGGGACTCGCGGGGGGGGAGACCCAGTACTTC

j_gene: TRBJ2-7
v_gene: TRBV29-1
abundance: -
d_gene: -
CDR3aa: CSVVGLYEQYF
CDR3nt: TGCAGCGTTGTGGGACTCTACGAGCAGTACTTC

j_gene: TRBJ2-2
v_gene: TRBV9
abundance: -
d_gene: -
CDR3aa: CASSPSGVPANTGELFF
CDR3nt: TGTGCCAGCAGCCCCTCGGGGGTCCCCGCGAACACCGGGGAGCTGTTTTTT

j_gene: TRBJ2-2
v_gene: TRBV14
abundance: -
d_gene: TRBD2
CDR3aa: CASSQAAWLAGTGELFF
CDR3nt: TGTGCCAGCAGCCAAGCCGCCTGGCTAGCGGGCACCGGGGAGCTGTTTTTT

j_gene: TRBJ1-2
v_gene: TRBV2
abundance: -
d_gene: -
CDR3aa: CASRQTPYGYTF
CDR3nt: TGTGCCAGCAGACAGACCCCCTATGGCTACACCTTC

j_gene: TRBJ2-5
v_gene: TRBV19
abundance: -
d_gene: -
CDR3aa: CASSIRTALQGKQETQYF
CDR3nt: TGTGCCAGTAGTATCCGGACAGCGCTCCAAGGAAAACAAGAGACCCAGTACTTC

j_gene: TRBJ1-1
v_gene: TRBV5-1
abundance: -
d_gene: -
CDR3aa: CASSWGDFKTEAFF
CDR3nt: TGCGCCAGCAGTTGGGGGGATTTCAAGACTGAAGCTTTCTTT

j_gene: TRBJ2-1
v_gene: TRBV9
abundance: -
d_gene: -
CDR3aa: CASSAVGQITNEQFF
CDR3nt: TGTGCCAGCAGCGCCGTTGGACAGATAACGAATGAGCAGTTCTTC

j_gene: TRBJ1-5
v_gene: TRBV28
abundance: -
d_gene: TRBD1
CDR3aa: CASSPPGQGGQPQHF
CDR3nt: TGTGCCAGCAGTCCCCCGGGACAGGGGGGTCAGCCCCAGCATTTT

j_gene: TRBJ2-7
v_gene: TRBV28
abundance: -
d_gene: TRBD1
CDR3aa: CASTLPGTGAVEQYF
CDR3nt: TGTGCCAGCACCCTTCCCGGGACAGGGGCGGTCGAGCAGTACTTC

j_gene: TRBJ1-1
v_gene: TRBV11-2
abundance: -
d_gene: TRBD1
CDR3aa: CASSLIQGQGRTEAFF
CDR3nt: TGTGCCAGCAGCTTAATACAAGGACAGGGGCGAACTGAAGCTTTCTTT

j_gene: TRBJ1-6
v_gene: TRBV21-1
abundance: -
d_gene: -
CDR3aa: CASSKLDGIIRNLHF
CDR3nt: TGTGCCAGCAGCAAACTCGACGGGATAATTAGGAACCTCCACTTT

j_gene: TRBJ2-1
v_gene: TRBV28
abundance: -
d_gene: -
CDR3aa: CASCSPKTGSSYNEQFF
CDR3nt: TGTGCCAGCTGTTCTCCCAAGACAGGTAGCTCCTACAATGAGCAGTTCTTC

j_gene: TRBJ2-7
v_gene: TRBV7-2
abundance: -
d_gene: TRBD1
CDR3aa: CASNPGQASYEQYF
CDR3nt: TGTGCCAGCAACCCGGGACAGGCGTCCTACGAGCAGTACTTC

j_gene: TRBJ2-7
v_gene: TRBV19
abundance: -
d_gene: TRBD2
CDR3aa: CASSKDRGVDEQYF
CDR3nt: TGTGCCAGTAGTAAAGATCGGGGGGTGGACGAGCAGTACTTC

j_gene: TRBJ1-5
v_gene: TRBV28
abundance: -
d_gene: -
CDR3aa: CASRTEVGSNQPQHF
CDR3nt: TGTGCCAGCAGGACGGAGGTAGGGAGCAATCAGCCCCAGCATTTT

j_gene: TRBJ1-2
v_gene: TRBV5-4
abundance: -
d_gene: -
CDR3aa: CASSPSTGTNYGYTF
CDR3nt: TGTGCCAGCAGCCCCTCAACAGGGACTAACTATGGCTACACCTTC

j_gene: TRBJ2-7
v_gene: TRBV5-6
abundance: -
d_gene: TRBD2
CDR3aa: CASSSPGGTYEQYF
CDR3nt: TGTGCCAGCAGCTCCCCGGGGGGGACCTACGAGCAGTACTTC

j_gene: TRBJ2-1
v_gene: TRBV19
abundance: -
d_gene: -
CDR3aa: CASSASGQIPYNEQFF
CDR3nt: TGTGCCAGTAGTGCCTCCGGACAGATTCCCTACAATGAGCAGTTCTTC